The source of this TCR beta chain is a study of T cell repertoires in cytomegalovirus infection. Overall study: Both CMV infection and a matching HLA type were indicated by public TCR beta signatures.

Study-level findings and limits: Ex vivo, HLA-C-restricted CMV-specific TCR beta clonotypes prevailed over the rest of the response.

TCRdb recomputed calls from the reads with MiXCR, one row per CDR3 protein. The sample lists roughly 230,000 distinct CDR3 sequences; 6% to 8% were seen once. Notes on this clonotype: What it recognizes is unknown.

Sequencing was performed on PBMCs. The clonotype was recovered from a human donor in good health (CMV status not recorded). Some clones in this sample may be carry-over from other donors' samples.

The CDR3: CASSSQPAHRYEQYF. CDR3 DNA: TGTGCCAGCAGCTCCCAGCCAGCTCACCGCTACGAGCAGTACTTC. This chain joins TRBV5-5 and TRBJ2-7; the D is unclear. CDR3 length: 15 amino acids. From germline, CDR1 is SGHKS and CDR2 YYEKEE (reference sequence). V dropped 3 bases and J dropped 3 bases, with 16 bases sitting between them.